This T cell receptor (beta chain) is from a study of vaccination and CD4 T cells after COVID-19. Study information: The peptides that stimulated the cells were overlapping spike peptides from SARS-CoV-2, HCoV-NL63, HCoV-OC43 and HCoV-229E.

CDR1 is MNHNS, CDR2 SASEGT, per germline. V was trimmed by 4 bases and J by 3 bases, leaving 10 bases between them. This CDR3 has 14 amino acids. Cultured CD4+ T-cell DNA underwent Oncomine TCR Beta short-read sequencing. TCRdb re-called the PCR reads through MiXCR, storing one row per CDR3 protein. The sample lists around 10,000 distinct CDR3 sequences, around 75% occurring once. Specified treatment: 10-day PBMC culture with coronavirus spike peptide pools or control peptides (ViraFEST assay). ViraFEST used peptide pools to expand antigen-specific T cells, then sequenced TCRs. PBMC cultures, at under 2.5 million cells per well, received roughly 10 IU/ml IL-2 and approximately 10 ug/ml peptide pools. Of note for this clonotype: Its antigen is unknown.

This sequence joins TRBV6-1 and TRBJ1-5; D remains ambiguous. Sequenced sample: CD4+ T cells from blood, cultured in vitro. The TCR was taken from a human donor who had recovered from COVID-19. The CDR3 loop is CASSALRFNQPQHF. In DNA form, the CDR3 reads TGTGCCAGCAGTGCTTTGAGGTTCAATCAGCCCCAGCATTTT.